These 8 T cell receptor beta chains were all obtained from the same sample, sequenced in a study of shared clonotypes between healthy human individuals (dated by TCRdb to about 2020). To prepare the library, the immunoSEQ multiplex PCR assay was applied. Held by TCRdb, this immuneACCESS table contains in-frame sequences only and omits some clones. Under half of the omission traces to an unresolved V gene where checked; the cause of the rest is unknown. This sample has 450,000 to 500,000 clones in its table, and roughly 80% of those were observed once. The ten most abundant clones make up roughly 13% of the sample. Sequenced: PBMCs. Receptor source: a woman between 40 and 50 years old in good health. Some clones in this sample may be carry-over from other donors' samples.

This chain connects TRBV4-3 to TRBJ1-1, with 8 bases fitting TRBD1. The CDR3 extends over 16 amino acids. CDR1 is LGHNA and CDR2 is YSLEER in the germline V gene. With 0 bases clipped from V and 5 bases from J, the junction kept 8 bases outside the gene matches. CDR3: CASSQDRGTGLTEAFF. CDR3 bases: TGCGCCAGCAGCCAAGATAGGGGGACAGGTTTGACTGAAGCTTTCTTT.

V usage is TRBV19 and J usage is TRBJ1-1, with no clear D. The ends were cut back, 5 bases at V and 6 bases at J, with 13 bases in the middle. Germline V gene lookup returns CDR1 LNHDA and CDR2 SQIVND (reference sequence). The CDR3 has 13 amino acids. The CDR3 protein is CASSAIFEAEAFF. CDR3 in DNA: TGTGCCAGTAGTGCCATCTTTGAGGCTGAAGCTTTCTTT.

V gene TRBV4-3 combines with J gene TRBJ1-5; a possible D gene is TRBD1 (5 bases). In germline, CDR1 is LGHNA, CDR2 YSLEER. This CDR3 has 15 amino acids. V was pared by 0 bases and J by 7 bases, with 13 bases between. CDR3 nucleotides: TGCGCCAGCAGCCAAGATGGGCAGGGTGGCCAGCCCCAGCATTTT. Translating gives CASSQDGQGGQPQHF.

The V call is TRBV28, the J call TRBJ2-2; D gene ambiguous. CDR1 MDHEN and CDR2 SYDVKM come from the germline V gene. V gave up 5 bases and J gave up 8 bases, with 15 bases separating them. The CDR3 is 14 amino acids. The CDR3 loop is CASSPPFNRGELFF. The CDR3 DNA reads as TGTGCCAGCAGTCCCCCCTTCAACAGAGGGGAGCTGTTTTTT.

This chain connects TRBV10-3 to TRBJ2-1; TRBD2 matches 7 bases. Per the germline V gene, CDR1 is ENHRY and CDR2 is SYGVKD. This CDR3 has 15 residues. V gave up 2 bases and J gave up 7 bases; unmatched junction bases: 8. The CDR3 DNA follows: TGTGCCATCAGTGAGGACTCCACCGGGGGGAATGAGCAGTTCTTC. Its translation is CAISEDSTGGNEQFF.

Points on this clone: A single base is all that separates this from a far larger clone, so a read error is likely. The sample carries other DNA sequences with the same CDR3. The gene calls are TRBV28 and TRBJ1-4; TRBD1 matches 7 bases. Germline V gene data show CDR1 as MDHEN and CDR2 as SYDVKM. The CDR3 covers 12 residues. DNA of the CDR3: TGTGCTAGCAGTCCGGACAGGGAAAAACTGTTTTTT. Translating it yields CASSPDREKLFF.

This chain connects TRBV2 to TRBJ1-4, with a possible D match to TRBD1 (6 bases). V lost 6 bases to trimming and J lost 7 bases, with 15 bases between them. CDR3 size: 14 residues. Germline CDR1 and CDR2: SNHLY and FYNNEI. This CDR3 is CASRGGGAREKLFF. CDR3 nucleotides: TGTGCCAGCAGAGGTGGGGGGGCTCGTGAAAAACTGTTTTTT.

This rearrangement joins TRBV30 to TRBJ2-1; D gene ambiguous. Germline V gene data show CDR1 as GTSNPN and CDR2 as SVGIG (reference sequence). The CDR3 length is 13 residues. Trimming removed 2 bases from V and 0 bases from J, with 5 bases in between. CDR3 sequence: CAWSYNSYNEQFF. The CDR3 DNA follows: TGTGCCTGGAGTTACAACTCCTACAATGAGCAGTTCTTC. Drawing the rest from reference TRBV30 and TRBJ2-1, the complete variable domain is SQTIHQWPATLVQPVGSPLSLECTVEGTSNPNLYWYRQAAGRGLQLLFYSVGIGQISSEVPQNLSASRPQDRQFILSSKKLLLSDSGFYLCAWSYNSYNEQFFGPGTRLTVL.